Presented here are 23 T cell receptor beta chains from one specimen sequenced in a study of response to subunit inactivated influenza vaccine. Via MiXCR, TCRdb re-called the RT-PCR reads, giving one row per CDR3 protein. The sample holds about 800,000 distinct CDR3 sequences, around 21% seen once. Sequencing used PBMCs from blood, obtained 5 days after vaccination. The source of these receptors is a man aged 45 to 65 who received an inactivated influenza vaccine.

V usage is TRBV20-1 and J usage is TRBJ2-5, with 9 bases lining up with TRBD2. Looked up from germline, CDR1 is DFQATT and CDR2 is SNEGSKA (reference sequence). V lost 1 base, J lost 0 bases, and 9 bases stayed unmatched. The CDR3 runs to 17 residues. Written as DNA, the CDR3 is TGCAGTGCTAGAGCCGGCGGCGGGAGGGCCAACCAAGAGACCCAGTACTTC. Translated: CSARAGGGRANQETQYF.

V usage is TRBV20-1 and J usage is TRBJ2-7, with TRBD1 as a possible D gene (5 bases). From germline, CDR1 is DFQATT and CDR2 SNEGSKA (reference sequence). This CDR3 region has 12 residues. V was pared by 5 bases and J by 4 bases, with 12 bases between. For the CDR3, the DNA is TGCAGTGCTGACGACAGCACTTACGAGCAGTACTTC. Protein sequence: CSADDSTYEQYF.

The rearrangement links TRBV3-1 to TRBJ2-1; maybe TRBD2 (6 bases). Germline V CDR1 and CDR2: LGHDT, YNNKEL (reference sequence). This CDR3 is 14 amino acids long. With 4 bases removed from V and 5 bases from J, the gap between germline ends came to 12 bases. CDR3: CASSLTSINNEQFF. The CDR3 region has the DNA TGTGCCAGCAGCCTTACTAGCATCAACAATGAGCAGTTCTTC.

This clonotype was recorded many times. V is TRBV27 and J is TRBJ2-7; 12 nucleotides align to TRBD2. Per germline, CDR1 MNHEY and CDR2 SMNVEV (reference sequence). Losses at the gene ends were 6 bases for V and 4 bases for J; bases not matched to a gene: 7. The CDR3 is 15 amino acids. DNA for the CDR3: TGTGCCAGCAGGAAACTTCTAGCGGGAGGGTACGAGCAGTACTTC. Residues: CASRKLLAGGYEQYF.

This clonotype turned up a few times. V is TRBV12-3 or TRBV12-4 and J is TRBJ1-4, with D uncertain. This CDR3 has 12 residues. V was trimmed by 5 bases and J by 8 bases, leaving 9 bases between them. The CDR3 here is CASSPFSEKLFF. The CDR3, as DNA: TGTGCCAGCAGTCCTTTTTCAGAAAAACTGTTTTTT.

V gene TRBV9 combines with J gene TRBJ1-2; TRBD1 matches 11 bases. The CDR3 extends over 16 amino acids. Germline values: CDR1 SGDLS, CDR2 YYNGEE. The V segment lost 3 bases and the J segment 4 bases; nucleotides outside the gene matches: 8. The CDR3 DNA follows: TGTGCCAGCAGCGGGAGCCGGGACAGGGGGTCCTATGGCTACACCTTC. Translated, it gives CASSGSRDRGSYGYTF.

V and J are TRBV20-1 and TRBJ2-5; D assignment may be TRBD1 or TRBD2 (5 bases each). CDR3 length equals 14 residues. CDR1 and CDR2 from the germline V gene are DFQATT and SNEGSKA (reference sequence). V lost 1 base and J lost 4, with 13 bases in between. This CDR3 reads CSARALTGAETQYF. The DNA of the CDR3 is TGCAGTGCTAGAGCTCTCACCGGGGCAGAGACCCAGTACTTC.

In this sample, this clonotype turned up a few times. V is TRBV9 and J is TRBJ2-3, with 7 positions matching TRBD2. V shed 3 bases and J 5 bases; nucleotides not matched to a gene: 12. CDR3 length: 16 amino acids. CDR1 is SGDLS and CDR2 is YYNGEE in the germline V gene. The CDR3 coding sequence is TGTGCCAGCAGCGCCAGAGCGGGGAGGATGATAGATACGCAGTATTTT. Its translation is CASSARAGRMIDTQYF.

In DNA, the CDR3 is TGTGCCAGCAACGACGGACAGGGGAGTACGGAGACCCAGTACTTC. Protein sequence: CASNDGQGSTETQYF. The chain uses TRBV7-9 and TRBJ2-5, with 9 nucleotides matching TRBD1. V lost 7 bases, J lost 5 bases, and 11 bases stayed unmatched. CDR3 length equals 15 residues. From germline, CDR1 is SEHNR and CDR2 FQNEAQ (reference sequence).

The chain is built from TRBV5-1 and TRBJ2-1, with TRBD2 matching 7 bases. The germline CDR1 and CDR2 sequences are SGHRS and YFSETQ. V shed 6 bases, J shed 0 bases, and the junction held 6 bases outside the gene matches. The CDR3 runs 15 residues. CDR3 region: CASNLAESSYNEQFF. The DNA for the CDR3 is TGCGCCAGCAATCTAGCGGAAAGCTCCTACAATGAGCAGTTCTTC. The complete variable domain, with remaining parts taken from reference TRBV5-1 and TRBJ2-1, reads KAGVTQTPRYLIKTRGQQVTLSCSPISGHRSVSWYQQTPGQGLQFLFEYFSETQRNKGNFPGRFSGRQFSNSRSEMNVSTLELGDSALYLCASNLAESSYNEQFFGPGTRLTVL.

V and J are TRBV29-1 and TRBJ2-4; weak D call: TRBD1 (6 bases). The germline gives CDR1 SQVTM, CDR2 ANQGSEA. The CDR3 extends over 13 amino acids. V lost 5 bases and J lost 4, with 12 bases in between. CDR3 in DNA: TGCAGCGTTCAGGACAGAGGGAAAAACATTCAGTACTTC. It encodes CSVQDRGKNIQYF.

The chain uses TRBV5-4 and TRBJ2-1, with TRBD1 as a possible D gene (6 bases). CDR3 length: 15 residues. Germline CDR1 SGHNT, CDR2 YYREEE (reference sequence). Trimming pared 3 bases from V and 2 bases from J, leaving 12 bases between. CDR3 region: CASSSDRSTYNEQFF. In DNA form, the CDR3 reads TGTGCCAGCAGCTCGGACAGATCTACCTACAATGAGCAGTTCTTC.

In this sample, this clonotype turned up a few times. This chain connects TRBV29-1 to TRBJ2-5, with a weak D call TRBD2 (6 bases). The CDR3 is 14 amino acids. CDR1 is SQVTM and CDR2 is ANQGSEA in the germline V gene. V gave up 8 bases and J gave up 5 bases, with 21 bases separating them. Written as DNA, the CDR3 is TGCAGCACATGGGACTTCGCTGGCAGGGAGACCCAGTACTTC. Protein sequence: CSTWDFAGRETQYF.

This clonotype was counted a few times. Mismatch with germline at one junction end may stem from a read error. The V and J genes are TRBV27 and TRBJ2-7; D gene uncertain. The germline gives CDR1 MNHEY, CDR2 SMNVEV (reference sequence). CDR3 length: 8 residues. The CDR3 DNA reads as TGCCTCCTCTGGGAGCAGTACTTC. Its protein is CLLWEQYF.

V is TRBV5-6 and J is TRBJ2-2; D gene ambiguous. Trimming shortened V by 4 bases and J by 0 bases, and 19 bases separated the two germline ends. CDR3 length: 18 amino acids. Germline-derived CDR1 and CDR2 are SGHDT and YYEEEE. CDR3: CASSITVGWPANTGELFF. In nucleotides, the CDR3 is TGTGCCAGCAGCATTACGGTCGGTTGGCCCGCGAACACCGGGGAGCTGTTTTTT.

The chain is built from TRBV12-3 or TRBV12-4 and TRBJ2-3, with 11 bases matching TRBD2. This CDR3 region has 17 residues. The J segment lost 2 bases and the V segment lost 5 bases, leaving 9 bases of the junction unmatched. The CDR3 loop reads CASSAPGLAAPTDTQYF. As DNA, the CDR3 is TGTGCCAGCAGTGCACCGGGACTAGCGGCGCCCACAGATACGCAGTATTTT.

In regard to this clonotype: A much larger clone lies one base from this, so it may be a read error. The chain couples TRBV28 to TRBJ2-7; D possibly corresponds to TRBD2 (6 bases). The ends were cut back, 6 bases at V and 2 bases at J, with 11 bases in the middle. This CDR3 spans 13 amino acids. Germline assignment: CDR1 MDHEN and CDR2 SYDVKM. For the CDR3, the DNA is TGTGCCAGCAGCCGGGACTGGCCCTACGAGCAGTACTTC. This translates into CASSRDWPYEQYF.

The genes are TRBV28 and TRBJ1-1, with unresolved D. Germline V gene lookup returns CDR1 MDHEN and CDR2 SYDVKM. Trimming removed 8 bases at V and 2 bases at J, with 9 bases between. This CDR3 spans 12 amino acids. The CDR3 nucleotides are TGTGCCAGCCAGTCCGCCAACACTGAAGCTTTCTTT. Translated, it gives CASQSANTEAFF.

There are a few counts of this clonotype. CDR3 sequence (DNA): TGTGCCAGCAGTCTCCAAGTTGCAACAGATACGCAGTATTTT. This translates into CASSLQVATDTQYF. V and J are TRBV28 and TRBJ2-3; D unresolved. V gave up 5 bases and J gave up 3 bases, with 12 bases separating them. Germline V gives CDR1 MDHEN, CDR2 SYDVKM. This CDR3 spans 14 amino acids. The full variable domain, in which reference TRBV28 and TRBJ2-3 provide the parts outside the CDR3, is DVKVTQSSRYLVKRTGEKVFLECVQDMDHENMFWYRQDPGLGLRLIYFSYDVKMKEKGDIPEGYSVSREKKERFSLILESASTNQTSMYLCASSLQVATDTQYFGPGTRLTVL.

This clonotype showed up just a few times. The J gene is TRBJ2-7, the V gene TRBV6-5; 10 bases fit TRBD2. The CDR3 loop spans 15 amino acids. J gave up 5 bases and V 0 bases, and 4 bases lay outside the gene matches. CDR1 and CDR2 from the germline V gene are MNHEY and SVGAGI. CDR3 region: CASSYSRLAGDEQYF. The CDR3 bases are TGTGCCAGCAGTTACTCACGGCTAGCGGGAGACGAGCAGTACTTC.

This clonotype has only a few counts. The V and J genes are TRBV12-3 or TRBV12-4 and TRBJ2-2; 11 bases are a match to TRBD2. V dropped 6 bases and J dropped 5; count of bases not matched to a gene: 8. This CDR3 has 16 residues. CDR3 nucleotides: TGTGCCAGCAGCCTAATAGCGGGGGGGGTAACCGGGGAGCTGTTTTTT. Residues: CASSLIAGGVTGELFF.

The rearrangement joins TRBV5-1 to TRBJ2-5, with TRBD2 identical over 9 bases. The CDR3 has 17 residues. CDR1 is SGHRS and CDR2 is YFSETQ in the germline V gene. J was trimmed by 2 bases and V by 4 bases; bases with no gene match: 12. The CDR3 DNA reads TGCGCCAGCAGCCCCGGGGTAGCGGGGGCAGAACAAGAGACCCAGTACTTC. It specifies CASSPGVAGAEQETQYF.

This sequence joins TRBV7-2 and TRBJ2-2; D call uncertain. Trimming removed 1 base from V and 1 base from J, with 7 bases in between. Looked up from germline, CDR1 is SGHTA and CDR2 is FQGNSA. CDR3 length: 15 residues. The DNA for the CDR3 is TGTGCCAGCAGCTTAGTACGGATGAACACCGGGGAGCTGTTTTTT. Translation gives CASSLVRMNTGELFF.